The TCR beta chain under discussion was sequenced for a study of blood T cell repertoires in COVID-19. Researchers sorted participants into cohorts using their self-reported clinical history. V was pared by 10 bases and J by 0 bases, with 9 bases of the junction left unmatched. This CDR3 has 15 amino acids. Germline V CDR1 and CDR2: MNHEY, SMNVEV (reference sequence). Profiling relied on immunoSEQ multiplex PCR, and the TCRdb table lists in-frame clones only, not all of them. Of about 280,000 clones in the sample, 88% were seen once. Sequenced material: PBMCs or T cells enriched from blood (not recorded which). The receptor was isolated from an older woman in a cohort exposed to, infected with or recovered from COVID-19 (not recorded which). The chain recombines TRBV27 with TRBJ1-5, with 7 nucleotides matching TRBD1. The CDR3: CATSPDRSSNQPQHF. CDR3 DNA sequence: TGTGCCACCTCCCCGGACAGGTCTAGCAATCAGCCCCAGCATTTT.